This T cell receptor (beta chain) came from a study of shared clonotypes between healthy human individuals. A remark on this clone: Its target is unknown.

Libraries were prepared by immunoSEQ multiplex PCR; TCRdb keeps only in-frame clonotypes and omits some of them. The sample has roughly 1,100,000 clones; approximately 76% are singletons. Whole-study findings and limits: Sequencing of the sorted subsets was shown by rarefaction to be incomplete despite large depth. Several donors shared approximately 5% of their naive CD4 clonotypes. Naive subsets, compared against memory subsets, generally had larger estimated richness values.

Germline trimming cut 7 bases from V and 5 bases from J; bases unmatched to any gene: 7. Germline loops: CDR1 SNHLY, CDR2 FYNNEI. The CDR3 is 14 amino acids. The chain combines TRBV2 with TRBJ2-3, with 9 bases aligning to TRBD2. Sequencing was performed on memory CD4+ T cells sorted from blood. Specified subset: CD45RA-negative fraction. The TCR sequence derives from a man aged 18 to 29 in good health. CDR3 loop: CASTASGIGDTQYF. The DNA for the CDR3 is TGTGCCAGCACCGCTAGCGGGATAGGAGATACGCAGTATTTT.